Below are 5 T cell receptor beta chains sequenced from a single sample in a study of OX40 agonist ivuxolimab in advanced cancers. Assay: immunoSEQ multiplex PCR; the TCRdb copy retains only in-frame clones and omits some. The sample holds under 60,000 clones; around 90% are singletons and the top ten take roughly 5.9%. The sequences come from CD4+ or CD8+ T cells sorted from blood, collected in a trial of the OX40 agonist ivuxolimab. The receptors originated from an adult with an advanced solid tumor such as melanoma, head and neck, liver or kidney cancer.

The chain couples TRBV2 to TRBJ2-1; D may be TRBD2 (6 bases). Germline assignment: CDR1 SNHLY and CDR2 FYNNEI. The germline V and J ends were trimmed by 5 bases and 0 bases, with 20 bases remaining between them. The CDR3 covers 18 residues. The CDR3 coding sequence is TGTGCCAGCAGTTGGGCAACTAGCCAACTCTCCTCCTACAATGAGCAGTTCTTC. It yields the protein CASSWATSQLSSYNEQFF.

In its sample, this clone was seen a few times. The chain has TRBV30 and TRBJ1-5, with a tentative D call TRBD1 (6 bases). The germline gives CDR1 GTSNPN, CDR2 SVGIG (reference sequence). The CDR3 totals 17 residues. V gave up 0 bases and J gave up 3 bases, with 18 bases separating them. The chain's CDR3 is CAWSVYSGTSDNQPQHF. The DNA for the CDR3 is TGTGCCTGGAGTGTGTATTCCGGGACATCCGACAATCAGCCCCAGCATTTT.

The chain carries TRBV25-1 and TRBJ1-3, with TRBD1 as a possible D gene (5 bases). The CDR3 length is 15 residues. The germline V gene has CDR1 MGHDK and CDR2 SYGVNS. Trimming stripped 2 bases from V and 0 bases from J, with 8 bases between. The CDR3 loop reads CASSEGGSSGNTIYF. The CDR3 nucleotides are TGTGCCAGCAGTGAAGGGGGTAGCTCTGGAAACACCATATATTTT.

The chain has TRBV14 and TRBJ1-2, with TRBD1 matching 7 bases. After removal of 4 bases from V and 1 base from J, the junction contained 3 bases not matched to a gene. The CDR3 contains 14 residues. Germline V gene sequence: CDR1 SGHDN, CDR2 FVKESK. For the CDR3, the DNA is TGTGCCAGCAGCCGGGACAGCCATAACTATGGCTACACCTTC. Protein sequence: CASSRDSHNYGYTF. The full variable domain, its missing parts supplied by reference TRBV14 and TRBJ1-2, is EAGVTQFPSHSVIEKGQTVTLRCDPISGHDNLYWYRRVMGKEIKFLLHFVKESKQDESGMPNNRFLAERTGGTYSTLKVQPAELEDSGVYFCASSRDSHNYGYTFGSGTRLTVV.

This chain joins TRBV5-1 and TRBJ2-1; D tentatively fits TRBD1 or TRBD2 (5 bases each). From germline, CDR1 is SGHRS and CDR2 YFSETQ. V was cut by 1 base and J by 4 bases, with 21 bases left in between. This CDR3 spans 18 amino acids. The CDR3 bases are TGCGCCAGCAGCTTGAACCTTCTGGGGACCCAACGGTACAATGAGCAGTTCTTC. Its translation: CASSLNLLGTQRYNEQFF.